Listed below are T cell receptor beta chains from one sample, sequenced in a study of cytomegalovirus exposure and HLA in healthy donors. Only in-frame clones appear in the TCRdb table, and some are missing; sequencing was by immunoSEQ multiplex PCR. Seen here are 150,000 or so clones, about 85% observed once, and the top ten hold about 2%. Material for sequencing was PBMCs. All receptors come from a man between 18 and 35 years old in good health and CMV-seropositive. CDR3s include the opening cysteine and the closing phenylalanine or tryptophan. D genes are given only for firm matches. Clone size is stated in some rows and not others, as once, few, many or a class when expanded.

d_call clone_size j_call v_call cdr3_aa cdr3_nt
TRBD2 . TRBJ2-7 TRBV12-5 CASGLVRGLAGGVSYEQYF TGTGCTAGTGGTTTGGTACGGGGACTAGCGGGGGGTGTCTCCTACGAGCAGTACTTC
. . TRBJ2-4 TRBV2 CASSFGGRDKNIQYF TGTGCCAGCAGTTTCGGGGGAAGGGATAAAAACATTCAGTACTTC
. . TRBJ1-2 TRBV4-1 CASSPEQEGFYGYTF TGCGCCAGCAGCCCAGAGCAAGAGGGATTCTATGGCTACACCTTC
TRBD1 . TRBJ2-1 TRBV10-2 CASFGTVSYNEQFF TGCGCCAGCTTCGGGACAGTTTCCTACAATGAGCAGTTCTTC
. . TRBJ1-6 TRBV19 CASSIDGGVSPLHF TGTGCCAGTAGTATAGACGGCGGTGTTTCACCCCTCCACTTT
TRBD1 . TRBJ2-1 TRBV29-1 CSVQTGGNEQFF TGCAGCGTTCAGACAGGGGGCAATGAGCAGTTCTTC
. . TRBJ1-1 TRBV5-1 CASSPEVGGWNTEAFF TGCGCCAGCAGTCCTGAGGTTGGCGGATGGAACACTGAAGCTTTCTTT
TRBD1 . TRBJ1-5 TRBV2 CASKRQGYQPQHF TGTGCCAGCAAGAGACAGGGGTATCAGCCCCAGCATTTT
TRBD2 . TRBJ2-7 TRBV19 CASSSRDYLYEQYF TGTGCCAGTAGTAGCCGGGACTACCTATACGAGCAGTACTTC
. . TRBJ1-6 TRBV9 CASSVQGNSYNSPLHF TGTGCCAGCAGCGTACAGGGTAACTCCTATAATTCACCCCTCCACTTT
. . TRBJ2-7 TRBV5-1 CASSRVGGYEQYF TGCGCCAGCAGTCGGGTGGGAGGCTACGAGCAGTACTTC
. once TRBJ1-5 TRBV27 CATTRTGGVNQPQHF TGTGCCACCACCAGGACGGGAGGGGTCAATCAGCCCCAGCATTTT
. . TRBJ1-3 TRBV6-6 CASSFLSGNTIYF TGTGCCAGTTCTTTCCTCTCTGGAAACACCATATATTTT
. few TRBJ1-4 TRBV10-3 CATGRGEKLFF TGTGCCACCGGAAGAGGTGAAAAACTGTTTTTT
TRBD1 . TRBJ1-4 TRBV7-2 CASSLVGQGTNEKLFF TGTGCCAGCAGCTTAGTGGGACAGGGTACTAATGAAAAACTGTTTTTT
. . TRBJ1-4 TRBV29-1 CSVEERGAGEEKLFF TGCAGCGTTGAAGAGAGAGGGGCAGGGGAAGAAAAACTGTTTTTT
. . TRBJ2-1 TRBV2 CASSVSLTLNNEQFF TGTGCCAGCAGTGTTAGCCTGACCTTAAACAATGAGCAGTTCTTC
TRBD1 . TRBJ1-5 TRBV7-9 CASSQTGTGSNQPQHF TGTGCCAGCAGCCAAACCGGGACAGGGTCCAATCAGCCCCAGCATTTT
. . TRBJ2-7 TRBV28 CASSSIRVQSRGDSSYEQYF TGTGCCAGCAGTTCAATCCGTGTCCAGTCAAGGGGTGATAGCTCCTACGAGCAGTACTTC
. . TRBJ1-5 TRBV19 CASSTEQGWSNQPQHF TGTGCCAGTAGTACTGAACAGGGATGGAGCAATCAGCCCCAGCATTTT
. . TRBJ2-2 TRBV5-4 CASSLSAGYTGELFF TGTGCCAGCAGCTTGTCAGCAGGGTACACCGGGGAGCTGTTTTTT
. . TRBJ1-3 TRBV18 CASSPPVGTENTIYF TGTGCCAGCTCACCACCCGTAGGGACTGAAAACACCATATATTTT
TRBD1 . TRBJ1-3 TRBV6-5 CASRRTGVSGNTIYF TGTGCCAGCAGACGGACAGGGGTCTCTGGAAACACCATATATTTT